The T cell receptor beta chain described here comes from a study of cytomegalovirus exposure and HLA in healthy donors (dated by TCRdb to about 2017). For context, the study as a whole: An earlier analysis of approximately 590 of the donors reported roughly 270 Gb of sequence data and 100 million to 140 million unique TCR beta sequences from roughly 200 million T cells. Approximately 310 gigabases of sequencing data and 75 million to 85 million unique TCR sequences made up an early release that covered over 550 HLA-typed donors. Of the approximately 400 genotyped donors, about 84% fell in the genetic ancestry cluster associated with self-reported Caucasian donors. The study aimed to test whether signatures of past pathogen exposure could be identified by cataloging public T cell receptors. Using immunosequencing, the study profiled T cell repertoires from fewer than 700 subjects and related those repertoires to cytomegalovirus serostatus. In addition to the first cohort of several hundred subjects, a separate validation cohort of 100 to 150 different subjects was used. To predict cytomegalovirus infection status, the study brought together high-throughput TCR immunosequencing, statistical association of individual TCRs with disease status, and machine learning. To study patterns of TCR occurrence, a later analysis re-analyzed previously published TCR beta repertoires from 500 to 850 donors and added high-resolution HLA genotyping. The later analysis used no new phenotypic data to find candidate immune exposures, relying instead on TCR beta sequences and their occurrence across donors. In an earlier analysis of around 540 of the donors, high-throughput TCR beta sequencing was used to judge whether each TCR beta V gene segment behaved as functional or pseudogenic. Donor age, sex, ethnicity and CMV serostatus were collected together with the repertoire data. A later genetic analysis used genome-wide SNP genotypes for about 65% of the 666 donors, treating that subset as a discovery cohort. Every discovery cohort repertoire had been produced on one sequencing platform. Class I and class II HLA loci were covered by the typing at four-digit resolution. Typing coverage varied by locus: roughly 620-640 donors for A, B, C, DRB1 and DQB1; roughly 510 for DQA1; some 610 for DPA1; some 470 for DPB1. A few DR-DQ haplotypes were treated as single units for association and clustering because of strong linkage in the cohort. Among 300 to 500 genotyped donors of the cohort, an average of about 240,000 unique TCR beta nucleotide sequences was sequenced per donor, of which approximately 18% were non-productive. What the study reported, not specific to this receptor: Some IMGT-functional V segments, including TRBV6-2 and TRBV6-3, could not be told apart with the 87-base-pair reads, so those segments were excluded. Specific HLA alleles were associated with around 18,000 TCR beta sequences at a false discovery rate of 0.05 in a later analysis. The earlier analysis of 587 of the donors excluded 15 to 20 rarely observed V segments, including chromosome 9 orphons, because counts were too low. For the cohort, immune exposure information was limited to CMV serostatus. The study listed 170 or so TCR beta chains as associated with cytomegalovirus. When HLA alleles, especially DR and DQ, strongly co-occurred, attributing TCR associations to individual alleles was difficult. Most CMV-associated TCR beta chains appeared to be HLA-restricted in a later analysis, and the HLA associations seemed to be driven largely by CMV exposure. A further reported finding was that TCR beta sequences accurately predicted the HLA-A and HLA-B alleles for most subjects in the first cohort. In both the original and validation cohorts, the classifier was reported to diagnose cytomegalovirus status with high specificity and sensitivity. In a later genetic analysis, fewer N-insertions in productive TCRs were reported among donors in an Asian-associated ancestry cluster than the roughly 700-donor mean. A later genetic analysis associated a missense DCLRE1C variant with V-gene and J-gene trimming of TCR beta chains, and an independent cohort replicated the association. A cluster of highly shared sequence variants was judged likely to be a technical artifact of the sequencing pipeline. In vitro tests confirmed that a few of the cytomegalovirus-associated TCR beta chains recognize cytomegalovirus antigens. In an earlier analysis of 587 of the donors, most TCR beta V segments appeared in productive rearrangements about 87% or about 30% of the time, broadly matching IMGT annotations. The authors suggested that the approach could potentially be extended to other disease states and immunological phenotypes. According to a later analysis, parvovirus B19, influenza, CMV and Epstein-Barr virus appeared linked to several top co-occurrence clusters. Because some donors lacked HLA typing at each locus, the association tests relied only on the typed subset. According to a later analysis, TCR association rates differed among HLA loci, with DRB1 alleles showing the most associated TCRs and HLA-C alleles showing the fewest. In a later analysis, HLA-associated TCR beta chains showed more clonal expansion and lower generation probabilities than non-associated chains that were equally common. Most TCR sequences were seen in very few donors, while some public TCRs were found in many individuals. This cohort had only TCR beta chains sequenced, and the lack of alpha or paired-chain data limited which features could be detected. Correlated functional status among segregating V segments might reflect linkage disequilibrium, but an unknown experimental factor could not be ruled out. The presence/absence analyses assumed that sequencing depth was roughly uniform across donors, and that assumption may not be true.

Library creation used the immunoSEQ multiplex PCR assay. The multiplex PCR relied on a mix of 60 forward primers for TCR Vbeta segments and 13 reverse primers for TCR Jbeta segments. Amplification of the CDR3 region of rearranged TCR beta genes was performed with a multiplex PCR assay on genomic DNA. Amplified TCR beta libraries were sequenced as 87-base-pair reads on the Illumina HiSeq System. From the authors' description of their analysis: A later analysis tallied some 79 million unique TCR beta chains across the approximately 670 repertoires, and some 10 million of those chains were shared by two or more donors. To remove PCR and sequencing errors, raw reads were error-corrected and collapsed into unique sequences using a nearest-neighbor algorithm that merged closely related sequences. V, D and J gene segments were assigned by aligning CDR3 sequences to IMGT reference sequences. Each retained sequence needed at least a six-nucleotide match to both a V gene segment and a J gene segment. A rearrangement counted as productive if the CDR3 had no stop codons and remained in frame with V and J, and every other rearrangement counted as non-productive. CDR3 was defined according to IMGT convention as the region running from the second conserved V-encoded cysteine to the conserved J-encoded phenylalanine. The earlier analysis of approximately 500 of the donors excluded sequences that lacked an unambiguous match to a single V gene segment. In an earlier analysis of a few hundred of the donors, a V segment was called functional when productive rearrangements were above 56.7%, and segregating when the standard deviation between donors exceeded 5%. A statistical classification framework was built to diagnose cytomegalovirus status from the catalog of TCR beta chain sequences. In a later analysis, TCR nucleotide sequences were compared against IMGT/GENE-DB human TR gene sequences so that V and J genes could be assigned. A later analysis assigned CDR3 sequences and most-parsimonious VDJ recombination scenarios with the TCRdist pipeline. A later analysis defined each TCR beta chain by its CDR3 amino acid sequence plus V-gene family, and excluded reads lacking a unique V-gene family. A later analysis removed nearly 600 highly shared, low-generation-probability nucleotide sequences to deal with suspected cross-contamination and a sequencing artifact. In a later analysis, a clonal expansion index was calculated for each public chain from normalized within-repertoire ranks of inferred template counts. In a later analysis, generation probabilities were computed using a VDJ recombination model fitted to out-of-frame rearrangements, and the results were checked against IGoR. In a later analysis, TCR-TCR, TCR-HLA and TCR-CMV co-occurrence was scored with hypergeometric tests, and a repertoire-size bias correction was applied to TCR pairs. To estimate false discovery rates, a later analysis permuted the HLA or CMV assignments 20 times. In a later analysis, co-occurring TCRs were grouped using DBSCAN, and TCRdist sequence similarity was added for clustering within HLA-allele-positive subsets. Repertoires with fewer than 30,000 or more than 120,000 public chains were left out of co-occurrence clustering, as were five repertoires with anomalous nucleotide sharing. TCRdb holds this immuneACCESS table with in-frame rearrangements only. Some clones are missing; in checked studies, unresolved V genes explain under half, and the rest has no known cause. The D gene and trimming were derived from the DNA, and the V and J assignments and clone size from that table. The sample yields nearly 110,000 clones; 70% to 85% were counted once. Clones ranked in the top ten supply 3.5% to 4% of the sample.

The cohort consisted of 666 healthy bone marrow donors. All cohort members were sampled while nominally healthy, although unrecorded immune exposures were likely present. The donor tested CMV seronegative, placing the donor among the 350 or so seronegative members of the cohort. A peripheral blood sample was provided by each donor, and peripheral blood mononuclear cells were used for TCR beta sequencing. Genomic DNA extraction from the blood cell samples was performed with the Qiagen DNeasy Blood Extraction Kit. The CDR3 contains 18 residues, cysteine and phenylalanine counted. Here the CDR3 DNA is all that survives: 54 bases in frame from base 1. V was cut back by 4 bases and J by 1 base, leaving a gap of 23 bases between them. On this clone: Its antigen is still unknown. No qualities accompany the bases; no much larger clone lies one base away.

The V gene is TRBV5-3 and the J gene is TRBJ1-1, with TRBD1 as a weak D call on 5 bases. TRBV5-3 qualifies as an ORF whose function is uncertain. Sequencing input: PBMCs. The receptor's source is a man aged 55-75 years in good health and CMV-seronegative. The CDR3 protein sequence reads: CARSPGRQGQRQNTEAFF. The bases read TGTGCCAGAAGCCCTGGGAGGCAGGGCCAACGTCAGAACACTGAAGCTTTCTTT.